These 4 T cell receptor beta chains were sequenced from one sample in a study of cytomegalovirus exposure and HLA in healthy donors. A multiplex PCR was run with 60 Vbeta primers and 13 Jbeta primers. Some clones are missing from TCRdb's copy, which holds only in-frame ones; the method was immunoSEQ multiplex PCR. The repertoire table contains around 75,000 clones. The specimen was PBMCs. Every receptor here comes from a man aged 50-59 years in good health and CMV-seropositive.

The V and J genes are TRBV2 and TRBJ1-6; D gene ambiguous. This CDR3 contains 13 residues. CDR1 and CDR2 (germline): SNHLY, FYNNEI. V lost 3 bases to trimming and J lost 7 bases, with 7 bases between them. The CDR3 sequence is CASSDRNNSPLHF. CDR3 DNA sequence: TGTGCCAGCAGTGACAGGAACAATTCACCCCTCCACTTT.

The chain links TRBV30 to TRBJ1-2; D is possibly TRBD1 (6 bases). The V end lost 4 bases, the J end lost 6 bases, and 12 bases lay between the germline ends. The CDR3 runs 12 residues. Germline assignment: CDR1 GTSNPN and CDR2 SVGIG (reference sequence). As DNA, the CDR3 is TGTGCCTGGACAGGGGTGGTCGATGGCTACACCTTC. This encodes CAWTGVVDGYTF. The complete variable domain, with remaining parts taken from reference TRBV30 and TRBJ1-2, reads SQTIHQWPATLVQPVGSPLSLECTVEGTSNPNLYWYRQAAGRGLQLLFYSVGIGQISSEVPQNLSASRPQDRQFILSSKKLLLSDSGFYLCAWTGVVDGYTFGSGTRLTVV.

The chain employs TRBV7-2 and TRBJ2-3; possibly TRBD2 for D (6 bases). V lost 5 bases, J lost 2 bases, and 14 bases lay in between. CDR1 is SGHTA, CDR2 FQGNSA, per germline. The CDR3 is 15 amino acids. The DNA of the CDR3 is TGTGCCAGCAGCCCCCGGGAGAGATACACAGATACGCAGTATTTT. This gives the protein CASSPRERYTDTQYF.

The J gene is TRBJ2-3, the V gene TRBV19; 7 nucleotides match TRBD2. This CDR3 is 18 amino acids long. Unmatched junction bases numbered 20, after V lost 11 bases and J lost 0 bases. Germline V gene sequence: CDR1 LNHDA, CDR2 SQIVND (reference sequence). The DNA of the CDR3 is TGTGCCCGCAGCAAGGTGGAGGGTCTAGCGGTTAGCACAGATACGCAGTATTTT. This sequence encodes CARSKVEGLAVSTDTQYF.